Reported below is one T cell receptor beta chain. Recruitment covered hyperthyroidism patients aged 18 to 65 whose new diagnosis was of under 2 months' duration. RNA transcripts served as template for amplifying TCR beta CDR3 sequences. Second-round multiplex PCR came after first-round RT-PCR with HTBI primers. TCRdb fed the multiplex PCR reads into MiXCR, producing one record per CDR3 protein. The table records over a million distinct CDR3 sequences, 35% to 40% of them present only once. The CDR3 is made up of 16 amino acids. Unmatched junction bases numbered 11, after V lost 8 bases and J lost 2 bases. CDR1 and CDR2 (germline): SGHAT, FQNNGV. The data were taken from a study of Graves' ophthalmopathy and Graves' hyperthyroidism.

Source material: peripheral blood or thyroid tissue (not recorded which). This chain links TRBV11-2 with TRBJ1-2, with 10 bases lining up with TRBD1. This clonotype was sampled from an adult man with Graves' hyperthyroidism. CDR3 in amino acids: CASVRDRGLGNYGYTF. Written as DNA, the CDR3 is TGTGCCAGCGTTCGGGACAGGGGATTGGGGAACTATGGCTACACCTTC.